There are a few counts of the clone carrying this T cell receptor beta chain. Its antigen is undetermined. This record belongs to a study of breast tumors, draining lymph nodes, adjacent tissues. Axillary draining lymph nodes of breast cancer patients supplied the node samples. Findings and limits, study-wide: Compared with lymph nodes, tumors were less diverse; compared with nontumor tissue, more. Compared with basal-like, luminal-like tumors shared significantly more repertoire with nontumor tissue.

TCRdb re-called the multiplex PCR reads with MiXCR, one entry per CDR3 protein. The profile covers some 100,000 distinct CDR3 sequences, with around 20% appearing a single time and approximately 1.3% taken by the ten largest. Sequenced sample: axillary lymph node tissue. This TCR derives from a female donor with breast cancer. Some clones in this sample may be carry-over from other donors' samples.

The CDR3 sequence is CASSRGLLGNTGELFF. DNA for the CDR3: TGTGCCAGCAGCCGCGGGCTGTTGGGGAACACCGGGGAGCTGTTTTTT. V usage is TRBV7-8 and J usage is TRBJ2-2; D possibly corresponds to TRBD2 (5 bases). V was trimmed by 5 bases and J by 1 base, leaving 14 bases between them. The CDR3 contains 16 residues. Germline lookup yields CDR1 SGHVS and CDR2 FQNEAQ. Using reference TRBV7-8 and TRBJ2-2 for the parts outside the CDR3, the full variable domain is GAGVSQSPRYKVAKRGQDVALRCDPISGHVSLFWYQQALGQGPEFLTYFQNEAQLDKSGLPSDRFFAERPEGSVSTLKIQRTQQEDSAVYLCASSRGLLGNTGELFFGEGSRLTVL.